The 13 T cell receptor beta chains given below trace back to one sample, sequenced in a study of radiation and T cells in renal cell carcinoma. Data came from immunoSEQ multiplex PCR; TCRdb stores just in-frame clones and leaves some out. Of over 10,000 clones listed, roughly 65% were seen once; the top ten hold around 17%. Treatment noted: treatment-naive control, cytoreductive nephrectomy. The sample was tumor tissue, taken from a patient whose treatment was nephrectomy without radiotherapy. The receptor source for this set is a woman of 80 years or more with renal cell carcinoma.

The V and J genes are TRBV2 and TRBJ2-7; perhaps TRBD1 as D (6 bases). V lost 7 bases and J lost 5, with 15 bases in between. This CDR3 contains 13 residues. CDR1 is SNHLY, CDR2 FYNNEI, per germline. The CDR3 coding sequence is TGTGCCAGCAACCGACAGGACTTCCACGAGCAGTACTTC. Protein: CASNRQDFHEQYF.

The genes are TRBV11-2 and TRBJ2-3; D unclear. CDR1 and CDR2 (germline): SGHAT, FQNNGV. The CDR3 covers 12 residues. Trimming took off 5 bases at V and 14 bases at J, with 17 bases between the two ends. Here the CDR3 DNA reads TGTGCCAGCAGCCCCCAACCGGAAGTAGCGTATTTT. It is translated as CASSPQPEVAYF.

V usage is TRBV7-2 and J usage is TRBJ2-1; 9 bases match TRBD2. The CDR3 covers 15 residues. Per germline, CDR1 SGHTA and CDR2 FQGNSA. The V gene end was trimmed by 5 bases and the J gene end by 7 bases; junction bases not matched to a gene: 9. CDR3 DNA sequence: TGTGCCAGCAGCCCTGGGCGGGGGGGCCGTAATGAGCAGTTCTTC. Translated, it gives CASSPGRGGRNEQFF.

A single count supports this clone. V is TRBV5-1 and J is TRBJ2-5, with 9 bases aligning to TRBD2. CDR1 is SGHRS, CDR2 YFSETQ, per germline. This CDR3 has 17 amino acids. The V and J ends lost 0 bases and 0 bases, in that order; junction bases with no gene match: 6. The CDR3 sequence: CASSLGLLAGYQETQYF. DNA of the CDR3: TGCGCCAGCAGCTTGGGCTTGCTAGCGGGGTACCAAGAGACCCAGTACTTC.

This sequence joins TRBV2 and TRBJ2-7; TRBD1 or TRBD2 may be the D gene (5 bases each). This CDR3 has 16 residues. The V gene's germline CDR1 is SNHLY and CDR2 FYNNEI. V lost 2 bases, J lost 6 bases, and 20 bases lay in between. CDR3: CASSESRHRGDVEQYF. The CDR3 DNA is TGTGCCAGCAGTGAATCGAGACATAGGGGAGATGTCGAGCAGTACTTC.

In this sample, this clone turned up a few times. The chain employs TRBV5-6 and TRBJ1-4; D is unresolved. Germline V gene lookup returns CDR1 SGHDT and CDR2 YYEEEE. The CDR3 sequence is 15 residues long. Trimming pared 1 base from V and 0 bases from J, leaving 7 bases between. The CDR3 protein is CASSLLGSTNEKLFF. CDR3 DNA: TGTGCCAGCAGCTTGTTGGGGTCAACTAATGAAAAACTGTTTTTT.

The chain links TRBV5-4 to TRBJ2-3, with D possibly being TRBD2 (5 bases). The CDR3 spans 18 residues. V lost 0 bases, J lost 1 base, and 18 bases lay in between. In germline, CDR1 is SGHNT, CDR2 YYREEE (reference sequence). The CDR3 nucleotides are TGTGCCAGCAGCTTGGGGACCCCGGTGGCCGGGGGCACAGATACGCAGTATTTT. Residues: CASSLGTPVAGGTDTQYF. Drawing the rest from reference TRBV5-4 and TRBJ2-3, the complete variable domain is ETGVTQSPTHLIKTRGQQVTLRCSSQSGHNTVSWYQQALGQGPQFIFQYYREEENGRGNFPPRFSGLQFPNYSSELNVNALELDDSALYLCASSLGTPVAGGTDTQYFGPGTRLTVL.

Only a few counts were recorded for this clone. Written as DNA, the CDR3 is TGTGCCAGCAGCCCAGGACAGGGAAGGAGCGGCTACACCTTC. It yields the protein CASSPGQGRSGYTF. The rearrangement uses TRBV7-9 and TRBJ1-2; 8 positions agree with TRBD1. Trimming removed 5 bases from V and 8 bases from J; junction bases left unmatched: 10. This CDR3 comprises 14 residues. CDR1 is SEHNR, CDR2 FQNEAQ, per germline (reference sequence).

The CDR3 coding sequence is TGTGCCAGCAGCTTAGGAATAGGCCGCCCCCCTTCTGGGGCCAACGTCCTGACTTTC. Translating gives CASSLGIGRPPSGANVLTF. The J gene is TRBJ2-6, the V gene TRBV7-2; no definite D call. The CDR3 covers 19 residues. The germline V gene has CDR1 SGHTA and CDR2 FQGNSA. Trimming removed 1 base from V and 1 base from J, with 17 bases in between.

This clone was seen a few times. This sequence joins TRBV19 and TRBJ2-3, with D possibly being TRBD1 (5 bases). CDR3 length equals 15 residues. V was pared by 3 bases and J by 2 bases, with 12 bases between. Per the germline V gene, CDR1 is LNHDA and CDR2 is SQIVND (reference sequence). This CDR3 reads CASSISQGFTDTQYF. DNA of the CDR3: TGTGCCAGTAGTATTAGTCAGGGATTCACAGATACGCAGTATTTT.

This clone was picked up a small number of times. The chain links TRBV7-9 to TRBJ1-2, with no clear D. The V gene's germline CDR1 is SEHNR and CDR2 FQNEAQ (reference sequence). Trimming shortened V by 3 bases and J by 7 bases, and 6 bases separated the two germline ends. CDR3 length: 11 residues. The CDR3 is CASSLEGGYTF. CDR3 in DNA: TGTGCCAGCAGCTTGGAGGGTGGCTACACCTTC.

The chain has TRBV5-1 and TRBJ1-4; a weak D match, TRBD1 (6 bases). The V gene lost 3 bases and the J gene lost 5 bases, with 14 bases spanning the gap. CDR3 size: 15 residues. The germline CDR1 and CDR2 sequences are SGHRS and YFSETQ. Here the CDR3 reads CASSSGQLANEKLFF. DNA for the CDR3: TGCGCCAGCAGCTCCGGACAGCTGGCAAATGAAAAACTGTTTTTT.

V gene TRBV5-4 combines with J gene TRBJ1-2, with a weak D call TRBD1 (5 bases). The CDR3 contains 14 residues. Trimming left V 0 bases short and J 2 bases short, with 8 bases between. Germline assignment: CDR1 SGHNT and CDR2 YYREEE (reference sequence). The CDR3: CASSLGGTNYGYTF. CDR3 bases: TGTGCCAGCAGCTTGGGGGGCACCAACTATGGCTACACCTTC.